These 6 T cell receptor beta chains were all obtained from the same sample, sequenced in a study of beta chain features in type 1 diabetes. Study-wide results and caveats: Significant though moderate, a shortening of TCRB CDR3s appeared in all four CD4+ subsets of Type 1 diabetes patients.

These TCRs' antigens remain unknown. Sequencing targeted expressed TCRB transcripts, as all isolated RNA had been reverse transcribed. Assay used: immunoSEQ multiplex PCR; TCRdb lists only in-frame clones, some missing. The sample includes about 740,000 clones, around 15% of them seen just once. The sample was naive CD4+ T cells from blood. These receptors all come from a young man with type 1 diabetes.

This clone was recorded a few times. J is TRBJ1-5 and V is TRBV7-2, with a tentative D call TRBD1 (5 bases). CDR3 length equals 14 residues. The germline V and J ends were trimmed by 1 base and 3 bases, with 7 bases remaining between them. Germline V CDR1 and CDR2: SGHTA, FQGNSA. CDR3 bases: TGTGCCAGCAGCTTAGGGGGCTACAATCAGCCCCAGCATTTT. Its translation: CASSLGGYNQPQHF.

This chain links TRBV14 with TRBJ2-5; D remains ambiguous. The CDR3 is 13 amino acids. Trimming took off 4 bases at V and 5 bases at J, with 11 bases between the two ends. The germline gives CDR1 SGHDN, CDR2 FVKESK. The CDR3 reads CASSPRTRETQYF. DNA for the CDR3: TGTGCCAGCAGCCCCCGCACCAGGGAGACCCAGTACTTC.

The rearrangement links TRBV7-2 to TRBJ1-5; D perhaps matches TRBD1 (6 bases). Germline V gene lookup returns CDR1 SGHTA and CDR2 FQGNSA. The length of the CDR3 is 16 residues. With 1 base removed from V and 4 bases from J, the gap between germline ends came to 14 bases. The CDR3 here is CASSLGSGTPNQPQHF. The CDR3 DNA sequence: TGTGCCAGCAGCTTAGGGTCCGGGACACCGAATCAGCCCCAGCATTTT.

The CDR3 protein is CASSLGQFLGPDTQYF. CDR3 bases: TGCGCCAGCAGCTTGGGACAGTTTTTGGGTCCAGATACGCAGTATTTT. The V gene is TRBV5-1, the J gene TRBJ2-3, with D tentatively TRBD1 (5 bases). V lost 0 bases, J lost 4 bases, and 15 bases lay in between. Germline V lookup: CDR1 SGHRS, CDR2 YFSETQ. CDR3 length: 16 residues.

This chain connects TRBV5-1 to TRBJ2-3; D may be TRBD2 (6 bases). The germline CDR1 and CDR2 sequences are SGHRS and YFSETQ. This CDR3 spans 13 amino acids. Trimming pared 3 bases from V and 5 bases from J, leaving 10 bases between. Written as DNA, the CDR3 is TGCGCCAGCAGCTGGAGGGCGCTAGATACGCAGTATTTT. It yields the protein CASSWRALDTQYF.

The chain uses TRBV30 and TRBJ2-2, with a possible D match to TRBD1 (6 bases). The J call is doubtful: the DNA matches TRBJ1-4 better. Per germline, CDR1 GTSNPN and CDR2 SVGIG (reference sequence). The CDR3 sequence is 14 residues long. The CDR3 DNA follows: TGTGCCTGGAGTGTTCCCCGGGACACCCGAAAACTGTTTTTT. Residues: CAWSVPRDTRKLFF.